This T cell receptor (beta chain) was obtained from a study of blood T cell repertoires in COVID-19. Study in general: COVID-19 samples collected from the United States, Italy and Spain covered acute and convalescent phases. In each case, the material was cDNA or gDNA derived from T cells, B-cell-depleted T cells, or PBMCs.

Per the authors' pipeline: From reference gene primer amplification, estimates of nucleated cell counts were derived. The table came from immunoSEQ multiplex PCR; TCRdb's copy has only in-frame clones and leaves some out. V, J and clone size derive from that table, while D and trimming were established from the DNA sequence. The sample lists 200,000 to 300,000 clones, around four fifths occurring once. Trimming removed 2 bases from V and 6 bases from J; junction bases left unmatched: 3. Germline V gene sequence: CDR1 SGHTS, CDR2 YDEGEE. The CDR3 is 13 amino acids. A word on this clone: This CDR3 is also generated by other DNA sequences in the sample.

The receptor was isolated from a man between 60 and 75 years old with acute or convalescent COVID-19. The chain joins TRBV5-8 to TRBJ1-2, with 8 bases identical to TRBD1. Input material: peripheral blood. The CDR3 reads CASSFGQGDGYTF. As DNA, the CDR3 is TGTGCCAGCAGCTTTGGACAGGGAGATGGCTACACCTTC. The variable domain in full, completed from reference TRBV5-8 and TRBJ1-2, reads EAGVTQSPTHLIKTRGQQATLRCSPISGHTSVYWYQQALGLGLQFLLWYDEGEERNRGNFPPRFSGRQFPNYSSELNVNALELEDSALYLCASSFGQGDGYTFGSGTRLTVV.